This T cell receptor (beta chain) was retrieved from a study of blood T cell repertoires in COVID-19. Across the study: PBMCs, B-cell-depleted T cells, or T cells were the source of the cDNA or gDNA that made up the material.

CDR3 length: 15 residues. From germline, CDR1 is KGHSH and CDR2 LQKENI. Trimming left V 6 bases short and J 4 bases short, with 16 bases between. Source study methods: From reference gene primer amplification, estimates of nucleated cell counts were derived. Using immunoSEQ multiplex PCR, the repertoire was profiled, and TCRdb retains in-frame clones only, with some absent. V, J and clone size reflect that table, while D and trimming were determined from the DNA. The data show fewer than 350,000 clones, 91% seen once. The gene calls are TRBV18 and TRBJ1-5; possibly TRBD1 for D (6 bases). The TCR sequence derives from a man between 40 and 49 years old who had been exposed to COVID-19. Sequencing used PBMCs or T cells enriched from blood (not recorded which). CDR3 nucleotides: TGTGCCAGCTCGTCGACCGGGACAAGGAATCAGCCCCAGCATTTT. Residues: CASSSTGTRNQPQHF.